These 11 T cell receptor beta chains were sequenced from one sample in a study of siplizumab effects on memory and regulatory T cells. The assay was immunoSEQ multiplex PCR, and TCRdb's table has in-frame clones only and misses some. The sample consists of approximately 60,000 clones, around 96% of them appearing once. The sequenced sample was naive CD8+ T cells sorted from blood. The receptors were sampled from a human donor in good health.

The genes are TRBV7-6 and TRBJ2-3; 7 bases line up with TRBD2. Per germline, CDR1 SGHVS and CDR2 FNYEAQ. The trim removed 5 bases at V and 0 bases at J, leaving 5 bases unmatched. The CDR3 extends over 15 amino acids. The CDR3 DNA is TGTGCCAGCAGCCGTAGCGGGCCTAGCACAGATACGCAGTATTTT. Amino acids: CASSRSGPSTDTQYF.

The chain recombines TRBV11-2 with TRBJ2-1; D unresolved. The CDR3 covers 16 residues. Trimming shortened V by 1 base and J by 4 bases, and 14 bases separated the two germline ends. Per the germline V gene, CDR1 is SGHAT and CDR2 is FQNNGV. The CDR3 spells CASSLGRYSRYNEQFF. DNA of the CDR3: TGTGCCAGCAGCTTAGGTCGTTACTCCAGATACAATGAGCAGTTCTTC.

This chain joins TRBV15 and TRBJ1-2, with TRBD1 matching 7 bases. Germline lookup yields CDR1 LNHNV and CDR2 YYDKDF (reference sequence). Trimming at V came to 3 bases and at J to 7 bases, leaving 11 bases not matched to a gene. CDR3 length equals 15 residues. CDR3 sequence reads: CATSSPRGGTIGYTF. CDR3 bases: TGTGCCACCAGCAGTCCCAGGGGGGGGACTATTGGCTACACCTTC.

V and J are TRBV15 and TRBJ2-2; 8 nucleotides agree with TRBD1. Germline CDR1 reads LNHNV; CDR2 reads YYDKDF (reference sequence). The CDR3 loop spans 15 amino acids. V trimming: 5 bases; J trimming: 3 bases; junction bases outside the gene matches: 5. The CDR3 loop reads CATSSDRGDTGELFF. The CDR3 DNA sequence: TGTGCCACCAGCTCAGACAGGGGAGACACCGGGGAGCTGTTTTTT.

The rearrangement uses TRBV6-5 and TRBJ1-3; D gene unclear. In germline, CDR1 is MNHEY, CDR2 SVGAGI. Trimming stripped 5 bases from V and 8 bases from J, with 16 bases between. The CDR3 is 14 amino acids. Here the CDR3 reads CASSGLGLPDTIYF. CDR3 nucleotide sequence: TGTGCCAGCAGTGGCCTCGGCCTTCCCGACACCATATATTTT.

The chain recombines TRBV2 with TRBJ2-5; weak D call: TRBD2 (6 bases). Germline CDR1 reads SNHLY; CDR2 reads FYNNEI. This CDR3 spans 16 amino acids. Trimming removed 1 base at V and 1 base at J, with 13 bases between. The CDR3 protein is CASSEGGAPLQETQYF. The CDR3 nucleotides are TGTGCCAGCAGTGAAGGCGGGGCACCTCTCCAAGAGACCCAGTACTTC. Variable domain in full (rest from reference TRBV2 and TRBJ2-5): EPEVTQTPSHQVTQMGQEVILRCVPISNHLYFYWYRQILGQKVEFLVSFYNNEISEKSEIFDDQFSVERPDGSNFTLKIRSTKLEDSAMYFCASSEGGAPLQETQYFGPGTRLLVL.

V gene TRBV13 combines with J gene TRBJ2-7; 8 nucleotides line up with TRBD1. CDR1 is PRHDT, CDR2 FYEKMQ, per germline (reference sequence). The V gene end was trimmed by 2 bases and the J gene end by 3 bases; junction bases not matched to a gene: 12. CDR3 size: 17 residues. The CDR3 DNA sequence: TGTGCCAGCAGCTTAACCAGAAACCGGGACAGGAACTACGAGCAGTACTTC. Its translation is CASSLTRNRDRNYEQYF.

The chain is built from TRBV29-1 and TRBJ2-7; D tentatively reads TRBD1 or TRBD2 (5 bases each). Looked up from germline, CDR1 is SQVTM and CDR2 is ANQGSEA. V was pared by 0 bases and J by 2 bases, with 17 bases between. The CDR3 sequence is 16 residues long. CDR3 coding DNA: TGCAGCGTTGAAGAGGTGGGGACCCAGCTCACCTACGAGCAGTACTTC. This sequence encodes CSVEEVGTQLTYEQYF.

The chain employs TRBV5-5 and TRBJ2-3, with a tentative D call TRBD2 (7 bases). V was shortened by 2 bases and J by 4 bases, with 14 bases between the two germline ends. The germline V gene has CDR1 SGHKS and CDR2 YYEKEE (reference sequence). This CDR3 is 15 amino acids long. CDR3 in DNA: TGTGCCAGCAGCTTAATAGGGGGGGCGGCAGATACGCAGTATTTT. It translates to CASSLIGGAADTQYF.

In this sample, this clone turned up once. The V and J genes are TRBV6-5 and TRBJ1-2, with no clear D. Germline-derived CDR1 and CDR2 are MNHEY and SVGAGI. V was clipped by 5 bases and J by 3 bases, with 10 bases between them. This CDR3 has 13 residues. The CDR3 DNA reads TGTGCCAGCAGTATCGGGCCGTACTATGGCTACACCTTC. It codes for CASSIGPYYGYTF.

The chain carries TRBV4-1 and TRBJ2-1; 9 bases match TRBD2. Germline CDR1 is MGHRA and CDR2 is YSYEKL. V was clipped by 0 bases and J by 4 bases; unmatched bases: 1. This CDR3 is built from 15 residues. Written as DNA, the CDR3 is TGCGCCAGCAGCCAAGATACTAGCGGGTACAATGAGCAGTTCTTC. Its protein product is CASSQDTSGYNEQFF.